This is a list of T cell receptor beta chains from one sample in a study of T cells in Graves' hyperthyroidism and ophthalmopathy. TCRdb analysed the multiplex PCR reads with MiXCR anew, one entry per CDR3 protein. The sample consists of approximately 690,000 distinct CDR3 sequences, less than 25% of them appearing once. Sequenced material: blood. The receptors derive from a man under 40 with Graves' ophthalmopathy. CDR3s include the opening cysteine and the closing phenylalanine or tryptophan. The order of the fields is CDR3 length, D gene, clone size, V gene, J gene, CDR3 protein, CDR3 DNA. A D gene is named only where the DNA matches it firmly. Expanded clones are given a class, and other clones once, few, many or no size at all.

cdr3_length: 12
d_call: -
clone_size: few
v_call: TRBV19
j_call: TRBJ2-1
cdr3_aa: CASAGKYNEQFF
cdr3_nt: TGTGCCAGCGCGGGAAAGTACAATGAGCAGTTCTTC

cdr3_length: 16
d_call: TRBD1
clone_size: many
v_call: TRBV2
j_call: TRBJ1-3
cdr3_aa: CASSHRGGLSGNTIYF
cdr3_nt: TGTGCCAGCAGCCACAGGGGCGGCCTCTCTGGAAACACCATATATTTT

cdr3_length: 16
d_call: TRBD2
clone_size: -
v_call: TRBV27
j_call: TRBJ2-1
cdr3_aa: CASSFLGLAGAGEQFF
cdr3_nt: TGTGCCAGCAGTTTCCTTGGACTAGCGGGAGCTGGTGAGCAGTTCTTC

cdr3_length: 13
d_call: -
clone_size: -
v_call: TRBV11-2
j_call: TRBJ2-7
cdr3_aa: CASMGGGPYEQYF
cdr3_nt: TGTGCCAGCATGGGAGGGGGGCCTTACGAGCAGTACTTC

cdr3_length: 15
d_call: -
clone_size: many
v_call: TRBV2
j_call: TRBJ2-7
cdr3_aa: CASSTTRQDSYEQYF
cdr3_nt: TGTGCCAGCAGTACCACCCGACAGGACTCCTACGAGCAGTACTTC

cdr3_length: 14
d_call: -
clone_size: -
v_call: TRBV5-1
j_call: TRBJ1-1
cdr3_aa: CASSPFGRNTEAFF
cdr3_nt: TGCGCCAGCAGCCCCTTCGGGCGGAACACTGAAGCTTTCTTT

cdr3_length: 18
d_call: TRBD2
clone_size: once
v_call: TRBV6-9
j_call: TRBJ2-3
cdr3_aa: CASSESNSGRWSADTQYF
cdr3_nt: TGTGCCAGCAGTGAATCGAATAGCGGGAGGTGGAGCGCAGATACGCAGTATTTT

cdr3_length: 16
d_call: TRBD1
clone_size: many
v_call: TRBV2
j_call: TRBJ1-1
cdr3_aa: CASSPYQTGTTTEAFF
cdr3_nt: TGTGCCAGCAGTCCTTACCAGACAGGGACTACCACTGAAGCTTTCTTT

cdr3_length: 14
d_call: -
clone_size: few
v_call: TRBV9
j_call: TRBJ1-2
cdr3_aa: CASSVGQSNYGYTF
cdr3_nt: TGTGCCAGCAGCGTCGGACAGTCTAACTATGGCTACACCTTC

cdr3_length: 15
d_call: TRBD1
clone_size: few
v_call: TRBV5-6
j_call: TRBJ2-1
cdr3_aa: CASSLGDSPYNEQFF
cdr3_nt: TGTGCCAGCAGCTTAGGGGACAGCCCATACAATGAGCAGTTCTTC

cdr3_length: 14
d_call: TRBD1
clone_size: few
v_call: TRBV2
j_call: TRBJ1-1
cdr3_aa: CASSRTGDYTEAFF
cdr3_nt: TGTGCCAGCAGTCGGACAGGGGACTACACTGAAGCTTTCTTT

cdr3_length: 14
d_call: -
clone_size: many
v_call: TRBV27
j_call: TRBJ1-5
cdr3_aa: CASSFGRMYQPQHF
cdr3_nt: TGTGCCAGCAGTTTTGGGCGGATGTATCAGCCCCAGCATTTT

cdr3_length: 15
d_call: -
clone_size: -
v_call: TRBV10-3
j_call: TRBJ1-4
cdr3_aa: CAISESQGRYEKLFF
cdr3_nt: TGTGCCATCAGTGAGTCACAGGGAAGGTATGAAAAACTGTTTTTT

cdr3_length: 14
d_call: TRBD2
clone_size: many
v_call: TRBV18
j_call: TRBJ2-1
cdr3_aa: CASSPGTSENEQFF
cdr3_nt: TGTGCCAGCTCCCCCGGGACTAGCGAAAATGAGCAGTTCTTC

cdr3_length: 14
d_call: TRBD2
clone_size: -
v_call: TRBV7-9
j_call: TRBJ2-1
cdr3_aa: CASSWGTSGTVEFF
cdr3_nt: TGTGCCAGCAGCTGGGGGACTAGCGGGACCGTGGAGTTCTTC

cdr3_length: 16
d_call: -
clone_size: few
v_call: TRBV7-2
j_call: TRBJ1-6
cdr3_aa: CASSPGRSEEGSPLHF
cdr3_nt: TGTGCCAGCAGCCCAGGGCGCAGCGAGGAGGGTTCACCCCTCCACTTT

cdr3_length: 15
d_call: -
clone_size: -
v_call: TRBV3-1
j_call: TRBJ2-5
cdr3_aa: CASSQAERAPETQHF
cdr3_nt: TGTGCCAGCAGCCAAGCCGAGAGGGCCCCCGAGACCCAGCACTTC

cdr3_length: 13
d_call: -
clone_size: few
v_call: TRBV2
j_call: TRBJ2-7
cdr3_aa: CASSVEISYEQYF
cdr3_nt: TGTGCCAGCAGTGTAGAGATTTCCTACGAGCAGTACTTC

cdr3_length: 14
d_call: TRBD1
clone_size: many
v_call: TRBV28
j_call: TRBJ1-1
cdr3_aa: CAIRGGQGVSEAFF
cdr3_nt: TGTGCCATACGGGGGGGACAGGGCGTGTCTGAAGCTTTCTTT

cdr3_length: 13
d_call: TRBD1
clone_size: few
v_call: TRBV20-1
j_call: TRBJ1-1
cdr3_aa: CSARLSGGTEAFF
cdr3_nt: TGCAGTGCTAGACTTTCAGGGGGCACTGAAGCTTTCTTT

cdr3_length: 14
d_call: -
clone_size: few
v_call: TRBV5-1
j_call: TRBJ1-1
cdr3_aa: CASTLGTYYTEAFF
cdr3_nt: TGCGCCAGCACCCTCGGGACTTATTACACTGAAGCTTTCTTT

cdr3_length: 15
d_call: -
clone_size: -
v_call: TRBV6-2/TRBV6-3
j_call: TRBJ1-3
cdr3_aa: CASSRRWGEGNTIYF
cdr3_nt: TGTGCCAGCAGTAGAAGGTGGGGTGAGGGAAACACCATATATTTT

cdr3_length: 16
d_call: -
clone_size: -
v_call: TRBV4-1
j_call: TRBJ2-1
cdr3_aa: CASSHSDTGPYNEQFF
cdr3_nt: TGCGCCAGCAGCCATTCGGACACAGGCCCCTACAATGAGCAGTTCTTC

cdr3_length: 18
d_call: -
clone_size: many
v_call: TRBV11-2
j_call: TRBJ2-5
cdr3_aa: CASSLVGVAGVRGETQYF
cdr3_nt: TGTGCCAGCAGCTTAGTGGGGGTTGCAGGGGTGCGTGGAGAGACCCAGTACTTC

cdr3_length: 15
d_call: TRBD1
clone_size: many
v_call: TRBV28
j_call: TRBJ1-2
cdr3_aa: CASSSSGTANYGYTF
cdr3_nt: TGTGCCAGCAGTTCGTCCGGGACAGCTAACTATGGCTACACCTTC

cdr3_length: 16
d_call: -
clone_size: few
v_call: TRBV24-1
j_call: TRBJ2-2
cdr3_aa: CATCRGVGSQCRELFF
cdr3_nt: TGTGCCACCTGCCGTGGTGTGGGCAGCCAATGCAGGGAGCTGTTTTTT

cdr3_length: 12
d_call: -
clone_size: -
v_call: TRBV30
j_call: TRBJ2-2
cdr3_aa: CAWGGATGELFF
cdr3_nt: TGTGCCTGGGGAGGGGCCACCGGGGAGCTGTTTTTT

cdr3_length: 18
d_call: TRBD2
clone_size: -
v_call: TRBV10-2
j_call: TRBJ2-1
cdr3_aa: CASSESKLMRTSSHEEFF
cdr3_nt: TGCGCCAGCAGTGAGTCGAAATTGATGCGGACTAGCTCCCATGAGGAGTTCTTC

cdr3_length: 15
d_call: -
clone_size: -
v_call: TRBV7-9
j_call: TRBJ1-2
cdr3_aa: CASSLNSPSLYGYTF
cdr3_nt: TGTGCCAGCAGCTTAAACAGTCCCTCCCTTTATGGCTACACCTTC

cdr3_length: 13
d_call: TRBD1
clone_size: -
v_call: TRBV30
j_call: TRBJ2-7
cdr3_aa: CAWLGQDLYEQYF
cdr3_nt: TGTGCCTGGCTGGGACAGGATCTCTACGAGCAGTACTTC

cdr3_length: 16
d_call: -
clone_size: many
v_call: TRBV20-1
j_call: TRBJ2-7
cdr3_aa: CSANSGDPSRNYEQYF
cdr3_nt: TGCAGTGCTAACTCCGGGGACCCTAGTAGGAATTACGAGCAGTACTTC

cdr3_length: 16
d_call: TRBD2
clone_size: many
v_call: TRBV28
j_call: TRBJ2-3
cdr3_aa: CASRRKREDPQDTQYF
cdr3_nt: TGTGCCTCCCGGCGGAAGCGGGAGGACCCACAAGATACGCAGTATTTT

cdr3_length: 18
d_call: TRBD1
clone_size: once
v_call: TRBV20-1
j_call: TRBJ1-5
cdr3_aa: CSARDVLTGTGGIQPQHF
cdr3_nt: TGCAGTGCTAGAGACGTCCTCACCGGGACAGGGGGGATTCAGCCCCAGCATTTT

cdr3_length: 16
d_call: TRBD1
clone_size: -
v_call: TRBV9
j_call: TRBJ2-1
cdr3_aa: CASSPRDSKYTNEQFF
cdr3_nt: TGTGCCAGCAGCCCCCGGGACAGCAAGTACACCAATGAGCAGTTCTTC

cdr3_length: 13
d_call: -
clone_size: many
v_call: TRBV28
j_call: TRBJ1-1
cdr3_aa: CASSFEGNTEAFF
cdr3_nt: TGTGCCAGCAGTTTTGAAGGTAACACTGAAGCTTTCTTT

cdr3_length: 19
d_call: TRBD1
clone_size: few
v_call: TRBV20-1
j_call: TRBJ2-3
cdr3_aa: CSARLWDRVGAQVTDTQYF
cdr3_nt: TGCAGTGCTAGACTATGGGACAGGGTTGGGGCACAGGTCACAGATACGCAGTATTTT

cdr3_length: 14
d_call: TRBD1
clone_size: -
v_call: TRBV6-1
j_call: TRBJ1-5
cdr3_aa: CASLDRGLNQPQHF
cdr3_nt: TGTGCCAGCCTGGACAGGGGGCTAAATCAGCCCCAGCATTTT

cdr3_length: 14
d_call: TRBD1
clone_size: -
v_call: TRBV6-1
j_call: TRBJ1-1
cdr3_aa: CASRKTGGSTEAFF
cdr3_nt: TGTGCCAGCAGGAAGACAGGGGGAAGCACTGAAGCTTTCTTT

cdr3_length: 15
d_call: -
clone_size: many
v_call: TRBV20-1
j_call: TRBJ2-5
cdr3_aa: CSATDRTDGQETQYF
cdr3_nt: TGCAGTGCTACTGACAGGACCGATGGGCAAGAGACCCAGTACTTC

cdr3_length: 16
d_call: -
clone_size: few
v_call: TRBV29-1
j_call: TRBJ2-1
cdr3_aa: CSVEDPQGSSYNEQFF
cdr3_nt: TGCAGCGTTGAAGATCCGCAGGGAAGCTCCTACAATGAGCAGTTCTTC